The sequence of this T cell receptor (beta chain) was determined in a study of cytomegalovirus exposure and HLA in healthy donors. The PCR was carried out with 60 Vbeta primers and 13 Jbeta primers. Repertoires were generated with immunoSEQ multiplex PCR, while TCRdb's copy carries only in-frame clones and drops some. The table records just over 150,000 clones, approximately 76% of them present only once. The CDR3 covers 15 residues. V lost 2 bases, J lost 0 bases, and 11 bases lay in between. Per the germline V gene, CDR1 is SEHNR and CDR2 is FQNEAQ (reference sequence). As concerns this clone: The antigen remains unidentified.

Overall study findings and caveats: Most of the TCR beta V segments (in an earlier analysis) were productive either about 87% or about 30% of the time.

Sequencing used PBMCs. This chain joins TRBV7-9 and TRBJ2-7; D perhaps matches TRBD1 (6 bases). This clonotype was obtained from a female donor in good health and CMV-seronegative. The CDR3 DNA is TGTGCCAGCAGCTTACTACAGGGACCCTCCTACGAGCAGTACTTC. Amino acids: CASSLLQGPSYEQYF.